This T cell receptor beta chain was recorded in a study of Tregs in tolerant kidney transplant recipients. Assay: immunoSEQ multiplex PCR; the TCRdb copy retains only in-frame clones and omits some. This repertoire shows about 120,000 clones, roughly 92% found once; its top ten account for approximately 0.54%. Notes on this clone: What it binds is not known.

Overall study results and limits: Activated donor B cell expansion appeared to reveal the most relevant donor-specific TCRbeta repertoire. Validation in larger populations is needed because few patients were studied. Biological reproducibility was not directly addressed in this study.

After removal of 1 base from V and 6 bases from J, the junction contained 9 bases not matched to a gene. CDR3 size: 18 residues. Per the germline V gene, CDR1 is SEHNR and CDR2 is FQNEAQ (reference sequence). Unstimulated regulatory T cells (CD4+CD25+CD127-), CD4+CD25- non-regulatory cells, CD4 and CD8 cells were FACS-sorted from thawed PBMCs. The chain joins TRBV7-9 to TRBJ2-3; 14 bases fit TRBD2. The sample was CD4+ T cells from blood. The receptor comes from a human donor in good health. CDR3 DNA sequence: TGTGCCAGCAGCTTAGGACTAGCGGGAGGGCCCTCCGTCGATACGCAGTATTTT. It translates to CASSLGLAGGPSVDTQYF.